This TCR beta chain was sequenced in a study of T cell repertoires in cytomegalovirus infection. Turning to the study itself: Matching HLA type and CMV infection were both indicated by public TCR beta signatures. Study-wide results and limits: HLA-C-restricted CMV-specific TCR beta clonotypes prevailed in the ex vivo response. Carriage of CMV together with the relevant HLA was identifiable through cumulative public TCR beta family frequency.

From the reads, TCRdb called clonotypes with MiXCR, one entry per CDR3 protein. Of around 530,000 distinct CDR3 sequences in the sample, 16% were seen once. This clonotype was counted a few times. The antigen is unknown. The germline CDR1 and CDR2 sequences are ENHRY and SYGVKD. The CDR3 length is 14 residues. The V gene end was trimmed by 4 bases and the J gene end by 3 bases; junction bases not matched to a gene: 4. This TCR was sampled from a human donor in good health (CMV status not recorded). Some clones in this sample may be carry-over from other donors' samples. V usage is TRBV10-3 and J usage is TRBJ1-1; 8 bases line up with TRBD1. Sequences were obtained from CD8+ T cells from PBMCs. Here the CDR3 reads CAISVTGGDTEAFF. In DNA, the CDR3 is TGTGCCATCAGTGTCACAGGGGGGGACACTGAAGCTTTCTTT.